The 24 T cell receptor beta chains given below trace back to one sample, sequenced in a study of T cell repertoires in ileal Crohn's disease (dated by TCRdb to the late 2010s). The library was prepared using the immunoSEQ multiplex PCR assay. The source is immuneACCESS, and TCRdb retained only in-frame sequences with V and J called. Part of the clones is not carried over; for the studies checked, unresolved V genes explain less than half of this, and the remainder is unexplained. The sample records some 8,000 clones, roughly 73% of which are singletons. Together, the top ten hold under 9% of the sample. The sequenced material came from ileal tissue. The source is an adult with Crohn's disease.

V is TRBV14 and J is TRBJ1-4, with D perhaps matching TRBD1 (5 bases). The length of the CDR3 is 14 residues. V was cut by 10 bases and J by 6 bases, with 18 bases left in between. The germline V gene has CDR1 SGHDN and CDR2 FVKESK. The CDR3 DNA reads TGTGCCAAGATCGGGGGGGGTTGGCATGAAAAACTGTTTTTT. This codes for CAKIGGGWHEKLFF.

The V gene is TRBV7-2, the J gene TRBJ1-5; D is unclear. The CDR3 is 15 residues long. Per germline, CDR1 SGHTA and CDR2 FQGNSA. Deletions cut 1 base from V and 1 base from J, with 8 bases between. CDR3 in DNA: TGTGCCAGCAGCTTAGGAGGGTTAAGCAATCAGCCCCAGCATTTT. Translation: CASSLGGLSNQPQHF. Supplemented by reference TRBV7-2 and TRBJ1-5, the full variable domain reads GAGVSQSPSNKVTEKGKDVELRCDPISGHTALYWYRQSLGQGLEFLIYFQGNSAPDKSGLPSDRFSAERTGGSVSTLTIQRTQQEDSAVYLCASSLGGLSNQPQHFGDGTRLSIL.

This clone was counted between two and nine times. This chain connects TRBV30 to TRBJ1-5; 9 bases agree with TRBD1. The CDR3 is 13 amino acids. The V segment lost 5 bases and the J segment 7 bases; nucleotides outside the gene matches: 6. Germline V gives CDR1 GTSNPN, CDR2 SVGIG (reference sequence). This CDR3 is CAWATGGMQPQHF. Here the CDR3 DNA reads TGTGCCTGGGCCACAGGGGGCATGCAGCCCCAGCATTTT.

The CDR3 sequence: CASSQQSGGALETQYF. The CDR3 DNA follows: TGTGCCAGCAGTCAGCAAAGCGGGGGGGCCCTGGAGACCCAGTACTTC. This chain joins TRBV2 and TRBJ2-5, with 10 bases lining up with TRBD2. The J segment lost 5 bases and the V segment lost 5 bases, leaving 11 bases of the junction unmatched. Germline CDR1 and CDR2: SNHLY and FYNNEI. This CDR3 is 16 amino acids long.

The chain joins TRBV29-1 to TRBJ2-1; 10 bases are a match to TRBD2. In germline, CDR1 is SQVTM, CDR2 ANQGSEA. Trimming cost V 3 bases and J 6 bases; bases outside gene matches: 8. The CDR3 is 15 residues long. The CDR3 DNA reads TGCAGCGTTGATGGTAGGAGCGGGGGGGTCAATGAGCAGTTCTTC. Amino acid sequence: CSVDGRSGGVNEQFF.

The CDR3 DNA reads TGTGCCAGCAGTCCAGGACAGGGTAATCAGCCCCAGCATTTT. This translates into CASSPGQGNQPQHF. The chain is built from TRBV28 and TRBJ1-5, with 8 bases matching TRBD1. This CDR3 comprises 14 residues. Germline CDR1 reads MDHEN; CDR2 reads SYDVKM. V gave up 5 bases and J gave up 4 bases; unmatched junction bases: 4.

This clone has just one count. This sequence joins TRBV5-4 and TRBJ2-5; D is unclear. This CDR3 region has 12 residues. Germline V CDR1 and CDR2: SGHNT, YYREEE (reference sequence). Trimming took off 0 bases at V and 3 bases at J, with 3 bases between the two ends. The CDR3 coding sequence is TGTGCCAGCAGCTTGGGAGAAGAGACCCAGTACTTC. Translation: CASSLGEETQYF. Together with reference TRBV5-4 and TRBJ2-5, the CDR3 gives the full variable domain: ETGVTQSPTHLIKTRGQQVTLRCSSQSGHNTVSWYQQALGQGPQFIFQYYREEENGRGNFPPRFSGLQFPNYSSELNVNALELDDSALYLCASSLGEETQYFGPGTRLLVL.

This chain connects TRBV11-2 to TRBJ1-2, with TRBD1 matching over 7 bases. V dropped 5 bases and J dropped 8; count of bases not matched to a gene: 11. The germline V gene encodes CDR1 SGHAT and CDR2 FQNNGV. The CDR3 consists of 14 residues. This CDR3 is CASSNLGQARGYTF. As DNA, the CDR3 is TGTGCCAGCAGCAACCTCGGACAGGCGAGAGGCTACACCTTC. Full variable domain (remainder filled in from reference TRBV11-2 and TRBJ1-2): EAGVAQSPRYKIIEKRQSVAFWCNPISGHATLYWYQQILGQGPKLLIQFQNNGVVDDSQLPKDRFSAERLKGVDSTLKIQPAKLEDSAVYLCASSNLGQARGYTFGSGTRLTVV.

V and J are TRBV9 and TRBJ2-7; 9 bases map to TRBD1. Trimming at V came to 1 base and at J to 5 bases, leaving 7 bases not matched to a gene. This CDR3 comprises 15 residues. Germline CDR1 is SGDLS and CDR2 is YYNGEE. The CDR3 DNA reads as TGTGCCAGCAGCGTATATGCCGGGACAGGGAACGAGCAGTACTTC. Residues: CASSVYAGTGNEQYF.

V gene TRBV5-1 combines with J gene TRBJ1-1; no clear D gene. CDR1 is SGHRS and CDR2 is YFSETQ in the germline V gene. Trimming removed 0 bases at V and 1 base at J, with 16 bases between. This CDR3 comprises 17 residues. The CDR3 nucleotides are TGCGCCAGCAGCTTGGGGGAGGTAATCAGACCGAACACTGAAGCTTTCTTT. Its translation is CASSLGEVIRPNTEAFF.

The V call is TRBV5-4, the J call TRBJ2-7; 9 bases are a match to TRBD1. Germline V gene lookup returns CDR1 SGHNT and CDR2 YYREEE (reference sequence). The CDR3 sequence is 12 residues long. V dropped 7 bases and J dropped 5; count of bases not matched to a gene: 4. CDR3 DNA sequence: TGTGCCAGCCGGGACAGGGTGAACGAGCAGTACTTC. Translated: CASRDRVNEQYF.

The chain links TRBV7-9 to TRBJ2-7; TRBD2 might be the D (5 bases). Trimming shortened V by 2 bases and J by 10 bases, and 15 bases separated the two germline ends. The CDR3 spans 13 residues. CDR1 is SEHNR and CDR2 is FQNEAQ in the germline V gene (reference sequence). CDR3 DNA sequence: TGTGCCAGCAGCTTATCCCCCCCCCTAGCACAGTACTTC. This sequence encodes CASSLSPPLAQYF. The full variable domain, in which reference TRBV7-9 and TRBJ2-7 provide the parts outside the CDR3, is DTGVSQNPRHKITKRGQNVTFRCDPISEHNRLYWYRQTLGQGPEFLTYFQNEAQLEKSRLLSDRFSAERPKGSFSTLEIQRTEQGDSAMYLCASSLSPPLAQYFGPGTRLTVT.

The chain links TRBV5-4 to TRBJ1-2, with 9 bases identical to TRBD1. After removal of 0 bases from V and 5 bases from J, the junction contained 5 bases not matched to a gene. Germline CDR1 SGHNT, CDR2 YYREEE (reference sequence). This CDR3 contains 15 residues. The DNA for the CDR3 is TGTGCCAGCAGCTTGGGTGGGGACAGGGAATATGGCTACACCTTC. This codes for CASSLGGDREYGYTF.

The CDR3 DNA reads as TGTGCCAGCAGATCGGACAGGGGGCGAAGCAATCAGCCCCAGCATTTT. It is translated as CASRSDRGRSNQPQHF. The gene calls are TRBV28 and TRBJ1-5; 11 nucleotides align to TRBD1. J lost 1 base, V lost 6 bases, and 5 bases had no gene match. The CDR3 consists of 16 residues. Germline CDR1 MDHEN, CDR2 SYDVKM.

The chain combines TRBV19 with TRBJ2-1; 8 positions match TRBD1. CDR3 size: 15 residues. Trimming cost V 5 bases and J 5 bases; bases outside gene matches: 8. Germline-derived CDR1 and CDR2 are LNHDA and SQIVND (reference sequence). CDR3 sequence (DNA): TGTGCCAGTAGTCCATGGACAGGGATGAACAATGAGCAGTTCTTC. Its protein product is CASSPWTGMNNEQFF.

This clone has just one count. The chain uses TRBV25-1 and TRBJ1-2; no firm D call. This CDR3 spans 12 amino acids. V was shortened by 3 bases and J by 3 bases, with 5 bases between the two germline ends. Germline CDR1 reads MGHDK; CDR2 reads SYGVNS. In DNA form, the CDR3 reads TGTGCCAGCAGTGATCGCGACTATGGCTACACCTTC. It is translated as CASSDRDYGYTF.

The rearrangement uses TRBV5-6 and TRBJ2-7; 10 bases match TRBD1. There are 15 residues in the CDR3. Germline V CDR1 and CDR2: SGHDT, YYEEEE. The junction had 4 bases not matched to a gene; V was cut back by 0 bases and J by 4 bases. The CDR3 region has the DNA TGTGCCAGCAGCTTGGTTCCGGGACAGGGGTACGAGCAGTACTTC. This encodes CASSLVPGQGYEQYF.

This rearrangement joins TRBV7-4 to TRBJ2-3; TRBD2 aligns across 9 bases. Germline CDR1 SGHVT, CDR2 SQSDAQ. This CDR3 comprises 13 residues. The junction had 8 bases not matched to a gene; V was cut back by 9 bases and J by 7 bases. The DNA of the CDR3 is TGTGCCAGACGCGGGGGGGCCCGTCATACGCAGTATTTT. Translated: CARRGGARHTQYF. Together with reference TRBV7-4 and TRBJ2-3, the CDR3 gives the full variable domain: GAGVSQSPRYKVAKRGRDVALRCDSISGHVTLYWYRQTLGQGSEVLTYSQSDAQRDKSGRPSGRFSAERPERSVSTLKIQRTEQGDSAVYLCARRGGARHTQYFGPGTRLTVL.

This chain connects TRBV6-5 to TRBJ1-3; no clear D gene. The CDR3 loop spans 13 amino acids. Germline V gene data show CDR1 as MNHEY and CDR2 as SVGAGI. V lost 8 bases and J lost 2, with 10 bases in between. Written as DNA, the CDR3 is TGTGCCAGCCGGGATGGGACTGGAAACACCATATATTTT. This sequence encodes CASRDGTGNTIYF.

This clone came up a few times. The chain employs TRBV18 and TRBJ1-2, with 7 positions matching TRBD1. Germline V gene lookup returns CDR1 KGHSH and CDR2 LQKENI. This CDR3 has 15 amino acids. V shed 2 bases and J 2 bases; nucleotides not matched to a gene: 5. The DNA of the CDR3 is TGTGCCAGCTCACCAGGAATACAGGGGAACTATGGCTACACCTTC. This gives the protein CASSPGIQGNYGYTF.

The chain recombines TRBV9 with TRBJ1-2, with a tentative D call TRBD1 (6 bases). Trimming cost V 4 bases and J 8 bases, with 15 bases left between them. Germline values: CDR1 SGDLS, CDR2 YYNGEE. The CDR3 contains 13 residues. CDR3 coding DNA: TGTGCCAGCAGCCTTAGACAGGATGGAGGCTACACCTTC. It yields the protein CASSLRQDGGYTF.

This chain links TRBV19 with TRBJ1-1, with 7 positions matching TRBD1. The V and J ends lost 9 bases and 4 bases, in that order; junction bases with no gene match: 11. CDR3 length: 14 residues. Germline V gene sequence: CDR1 LNHDA, CDR2 SQIVND (reference sequence). The CDR3 loop is CASGPQGLGTEAFF. CDR3 DNA: TGTGCCAGCGGCCCACAGGGGTTGGGCACTGAAGCTTTCTTT.

This rearrangement joins TRBV4-2 to TRBJ1-1; D is unresolved. V was trimmed by 1 base and J by 4 bases, leaving 10 bases between them. The CDR3 contains 14 residues. Germline CDR1 is LGHNA and CDR2 is YNFKEQ. The CDR3 DNA reads TGTGCCAGCAGCCAAGGACACGATGTCACTGAAGCTTTCTTT. The encoded protein is CASSQGHDVTEAFF.

This clone was seen only once. The chain has TRBV27 and TRBJ2-7; no clear D gene. The CDR3 totals 14 residues. Trimming pared 5 bases from V and 2 bases from J, leaving 13 bases between. The germline gives CDR1 MNHEY, CDR2 SMNVEV (reference sequence). The CDR3 DNA sequence: TGTGCCAGCAGTCCATCGAGAGGCACCTACGAGCAGTACTTC. Residues: CASSPSRGTYEQYF.